In this sample, the clone carrying this T cell receptor beta chain turned up a few times. Its target is unknown. This sample was included in a study of T cell responses to AZD1222 COVID-19 vaccine. Study-level points and caveats: Spike-specific TCR breadth and depth both grew after two AZD1222 doses. The CD4 TCRs associated with vaccination extended across spike and predominated at 160-218 and 743-854.

Repertoires were generated with immunoSEQ multiplex PCR, while TCRdb's copy carries only in-frame clones and drops some. This table holds about 150,000 clones, roughly 91% found once. The CDR3 spans 12 residues. V was trimmed by 5 bases and J by 6 bases, leaving 7 bases between them. CDR1 MNHEY and CDR2 SVGAGI come from the germline V gene. Sequences were derived from peripheral blood, sampled on day 0 of AZD1222 vaccination. This TCR was sampled from an adult in good health. This chain connects TRBV6-5 to TRBJ2-2; D possibly matches TRBD1 or TRBD2 (5 bases each). DNA of the CDR3: TGTGCCAGCAGTAGGGACGCCGGGGAGCTGTTTTTT. It is translated as CASSRDAGELFF.